This entry describes one T cell receptor (beta chain). Its antigen is unidentified. The sample comes from a study of cytomegalovirus exposure and HLA in healthy donors. Samples came from healthy bone marrow donors. The CDR3 contains 13 residues. Trimming pared 9 bases from V and 11 bases from J, leaving 22 bases between. Germline CDR1 is SNHLY and CDR2 is FYNNEI. Overall study findings and caveats: It was confirmed in vitro that a few of the CMV-associated chains were specific for CMV antigens. Most TCR beta V segments were productive about 90% or about 30% of the time in an earlier analysis. Sequencing probably produced one cluster of sequence variants that were highly shared.

Primers included in the PCR were 60 Vbeta and 13 Jbeta primers. Sequenced by immunoSEQ multiplex PCR; TCRdb stores in-frame clones only, minus some. This table holds fewer than 200,000 clones, around 78% found once. This receptor was taken from a female donor in good health and CMV-seronegative. This chain links TRBV2 with TRBJ1-1; tentatively, D is TRBD1 (6 bases). The sequenced material came from PBMCs. The CDR3 loop reads CASSTGSVLSAFF. CDR3 coding DNA: TGTGCCAGTTCGACAGGAAGCGTATTATCGGCTTTCTTT.